This entry features one T cell receptor (beta chain) sequence. Antigen unknown. The data were produced by immunoSEQ multiplex PCR, yet TCRdb's version contains in-frame clones alone and is incomplete. The sample lists roughly 9,200 clones, roughly four fifths occurring once. This entry belongs to a study of tumor-infiltrating lymphocytes in localized non-small cell lung cancer. On the study more broadly: Some samples were collected after neoadjuvant chemotherapy; smokers, never-smokers and several histologies were included.

Trimming shortened V by 6 bases and J by 0 bases, and 17 bases separated the two germline ends. Germline CDR1 and CDR2: MNHEY and SMNVEV (reference sequence). CDR3 length equals 16 residues. The study, taken as a whole, reports: TCR sequencing covered a subset of patients with enough tissue.

This rearrangement joins TRBV27 to TRBJ1-2; D is undetermined. The receptor was isolated from a human donor with non-small cell lung cancer. The specimen sequenced was uninvolved lung tissue not adjacent to the tumor. The CDR3 DNA follows: TGTGCCAGCAGCCCCTCCCCAACAGTGGCTAACTATGGCTACACCTTC. This sequence encodes CASSPSPTVANYGYTF.